Listed below are T cell receptor beta chains from one sample, sequenced in a study of tumor-infiltrating lymphocytes in oesophageal squamous cell carcinoma. From the PCR reads, TCRdb called clonotypes with MiXCR, one entry per CDR3 protein. The sample holds around 13,000 distinct CDR3 sequences, roughly 58% seen once. Material for sequencing was esophageal tumor tissue. The receptors here all came from a female donor with esophageal squamous cell carcinoma. CDR3s include the opening cysteine and the closing phenylalanine or tryptophan. A D gene is named only where the DNA matches it firmly. Size tells how often a clone was seen (once, few, many) or the class of an expanded clone, and some rows leave it out.

j_call | clone_size | d_call | v_call | cdr3_nt | cdr3_aa
TRBJ2-5 | . | . | TRBV7-6 | TGTGCCAGCAGTCCCACCGGTGGGGGAGGAGAGACCCAGTACTTC | CASSPTGGGGETQYF
TRBJ2-3 | few | . | TRBV6-1 | TGTGCCAGCGGACTAGGGGGCCGAGCAGATACGCAGTATTTT | CASGLGGRADTQYF
TRBJ1-6 | few | . | TRBV19 | TGTGCCAGTAGTAAGGATCCGAGCTCCTACGAGCAGTACTTT | CASSKDPSSYEQYF
TRBJ2-7 | . | . | TRBV12-3/TRBV12-4 | TGTGCCAGCAGTTTCGGCTACGAGCAGTACTTC | CASSFGYEQYF
TRBJ2-1 | few | TRBD2 | TRBV7-3 | TGTGCCAGCAGCTTTAAATCCGGACTAGCGGGAAACAATGAGCAGTTCTTC | CASSFKSGLAGNNEQFF
TRBJ2-1 | few | TRBD2 | TRBV7-2 | TGTGCCAGCAGCCAGACTAGCGGGCCCATGGATGAGCAGTTCTTC | CASSQTSGPMDEQFF
TRBJ2-5 | . | . | TRBV7-6 | TGTGCCAGCAGCTTAGGGGGAGTAGGGGAGACCCAGTACTTC | CASSLGGVGETQYF
TRBJ2-7 | many | TRBD1 | TRBV4-1 | TGCGCCAGCAGCCAAGATCTACAGGGGTACTCCGAGCAGTACTTC | CASSQDLQGYSEQYF
TRBJ2-4 | . | . | TRBV19 | TGTGCCAGTAGTTGGGGACCCAAAAACATTCAGTACTTC | CASSWGPKNIQYF
TRBJ2-3 | many | TRBD1 | TRBV7-8 | TGTGCCAGCAGCGAGGGACAGGGCCGGACAGATACGCAGTATTTT | CASSEGQGRTDTQYF
TRBJ2-7 | once | . | TRBV7-6 | TGTGCCAGCAGCCTCAGGGGTAACCTGGGGGAGCAGTACTTC | CASSLRGNLGEQYF
TRBJ2-3 | . | . | TRBV7-8 | TGTGCCAGCAGCCCGTTACCCAGCACAGATACGCAGTATTTT | CASSPLPSTDTQYF
TRBJ2-1 | . | . | TRBV7-2 | TGTGCCAGCAGCTCAGGCTCCTACAATGAGCAGTTCTTC | CASSSGSYNEQFF
TRBJ2-7 | . | . | TRBV5-1 | TGCGCCAGCAGCGTCGGGGGAGCCTACGAGCAGTACTTC | CASSVGGAYEQYF
TRBJ2-4 | . | . | TRBV6-1 | TGTGCCAGCAGTGAACAGAATGGTCTAGCCAAAAACATTCAGTACTTC | CASSEQNGLAKNIQYF
TRBJ2-7 | few | . | TRBV10-3 | TGTGCCATCAGTGAACAAGGCGGATACTCCTACGAGCAGTACTTC | CAISEQGGYSYEQYF
TRBJ2-3 | . | TRBD2 | TRBV7-6 | TGTGCCAGCAGCGTACTAGCGGGAGGGGGCACAGATACGCAGTATTTT | CASSVLAGGGTDTQYF
TRBJ2-7 | once | . | TRBV12-3/TRBV12-4 | TGTGCCAGCAGTTCGGACAGTGAAGACGAGCAGTACTTC | CASSSDSEDEQYF
TRBJ2-7 | . | . | TRBV6-8 | TGTGCCAGCAGTTACCAGGGGCCGACGGTTGAGCAGTACTTC | CASSYQGPTVEQYF
TRBJ2-7 | . | . | TRBV7-6 | TGTGCCAGCAGCTTAAGGAGGGGGGACTCGCTCGGCTACAATGAGCAGTACTTC | CASSLRRGDSLGYNEQYF
TRBJ2-7 | few | . | TRBV7-2 | TGTGCCAGCAGCTCGGACAGTTCCTACGAGCAGTACTTC | CASSSDSSYEQYF
TRBJ2-1 | few | . | TRBV7-2 | TGTGCCAGCAGCCCCAAGTTGGGGTCAGGGGCCTACAATGAGCAGTTCTTC | CASSPKLGSGAYNEQFF
TRBJ2-4 | . | TRBD1 | TRBV12-3/TRBV12-4 | TGTGCCAGCAGTTTGACAGGGTCGGACATTCAGTACTTC | CASSLTGSDIQYF
TRBJ2-1 | many | TRBD2 | TRBV7-6 | TGTGCCAGCAGCTTAGCCACGGCTAGCGGGAGCAATGAGCAGTTCTTC | CASSLATASGSNEQFF
TRBJ2-5 | . | TRBD1 | TRBV5-3 | TGTGCCAGCAGCTTAGGGGACAGGGGCGAGACCCAGTACTTC | CASSLGDRGETQYF
TRBJ2-7 | . | TRBD1 | TRBV11-2 | TGTGCCAGCAGACCCGGGACAGGGGGCTACGAGCAGTACTTC | CASRPGTGGYEQYF
TRBJ2-5 | . | TRBD2 | TRBV7-2 | TGTGCCAGCAGCTTATTGGGACTAGCGGGAGCGGAGACCCAGTACTTC | CASSLLGLAGAETQYF
TRBJ1-2 | many | . | TRBV20-1 | TGCAGTGCTACCTGGGGGGCTGGCTACACCTTC | CSATWGAGYTF
TRBJ2-5 | once | . | TRBV7-2 | TGTGCCAGCAGCTTAGCACCCCGTTCCGGGGGCCAGTACTTC | CASSLAPRSGGQYF
TRBJ2-7 | . | TRBD2 | TRBV5-3 | TGTGCCAGCAGTTCTGCTACTAGCGGGAGAGTAAGCGAGCAGTACTTC | CASSSATSGRVSEQYF
TRBJ1-2 | medium-sized | TRBD1 | TRBV11-2 | TGTGCCAGCAGCTTATCGGACAGGGGAACATCTAACTATGGCTACACCTTC | CASSLSDRGTSNYGYTF
TRBJ2-7 | medium-sized | TRBD2 | TRBV6-1 | TGTGCCAGCAGCCAAAGCGGGACGCCTGCCTACGAGCAGTACTTC | CASSQSGTPAYEQYF
TRBJ2-1 | . | TRBD1 | TRBV7-2 | TGTGCCAGCAGACCCGGGACAGGGGCCGATGAGCAGTTCTTC | CASRPGTGADEQFF
TRBJ2-7 | few | TRBD1 | TRBV7-2 | TGTGCCAGCAGCCACCCCGGGACAGGAACCTACGAGCAGTACTTC | CASSHPGTGTYEQYF
TRBJ2-6 | . | . | TRBV27 | TGTGCCAGCAGTTTCTGGGGCTCTGGGGCCAACGTCCTGACTTTC | CASSFWGSGANVLTF
TRBJ1-5 | . | . | TRBV6-6 | TGTGCCAGCAGTTACAGGGAGGGAGATCAGCCCCAGCATTTT | CASSYREGDQPQHF
TRBJ2-3 | few | TRBD2 | TRBV7-8 | TGTGCCAGCAGCTTGATACTAGCGGGAGGAAAAACAGATACGCAGTATTTT | CASSLILAGGKTDTQYF
TRBJ2-7 | . | . | TRBV7-3 | TGTGCCAGCAGCCCGATGGGGGGACGAGGGTCCGATGAGCAGTACTTC | CASSPMGGRGSDEQYF
TRBJ2-2 | medium-sized | . | TRBV6-1 | TGTGCCAGCAGTGAAGGGGCCGGGGAGCTGTTTTTT | CASSEGAGELFF
TRBJ2-7 | once | . | TRBV6-2/TRBV6-3 | TGTGCCACCAGCCTATCGACAGCAACCTACGAGCAGTACTTC | CATSLSTATYEQYF
TRBJ2-7 | many | TRBD2 | TRBV28 | TGTGCCAGCATGCTCGGACTAGCGCCCTCCTACGAGCAGTACTTC | CASMLGLAPSYEQYF
TRBJ1-5 | . | . | TRBV7-6 | TGTGCCAGCAGCTACACAGGGTCCGATCAGCCCCAGCATTTT | CASSYTGSDQPQHF
TRBJ2-7 | . | TRBD1 | TRBV27 | TGTGCCAGCAGTTCCGCCGGACAGGGGAGCTACGAGCAGTACTTC | CASSSAGQGSYEQYF
TRBJ2-1 | many | . | TRBV7-3 | TGTGCCAGCAGCTGGGGCGGACCAAACAATGAGCAGTTCTTC | CASSWGGPNNEQFF
TRBJ2-5 | . | . | TRBV7-9 | TGTGCCAGCAGCTTAAAAGCGTACGAGCAGTACTTT | CASSLKAYEQYF
TRBJ2-1 | many | . | TRBV7-3 | TGTGCCAGCAGCTCAAGTGGGGGTTCCTACAATGAGCAGTTCTTC | CASSSSGGSYNEQFF
TRBJ2-3 | once | TRBD1 | TRBV12-3/TRBV12-4 | TGTGCCAGCAGCCGCCTGGGGACAGGGACAGATACGCAGTATTTT | CASSRLGTGTDTQYF
TRBJ2-1 | . | TRBD2 | TRBV19 | TGTGCCACCCGAAGAGAACGCGGGAGCTACAATGAGCAGTTCTTC | CATRRERGSYNEQFF